This T cell receptor beta chain was obtained from a study of OX40 agonist ivuxolimab in advanced cancers. The overall study: Every 2 weeks, ivuxolimab was infused into the patients intravenously at between 0.01 and 10 mg/kg.

Findings of the study overall: Low levels of normalized T-cell clonal expansion also appeared in some nonresponders.

On this clone: Its target is unknown.

The CDR3 is made up of 12 amino acids. V dropped 6 bases and J dropped 10; count of bases not matched to a gene: 1. Germline V gives CDR1 MNHNS, CDR2 SASEGT. The repertoire was sequenced with immunoSEQ multiplex PCR; TCRdb's copy has only in-frame clones and lacks some. The sample yields tens of thousands of clones, over 75% seen once. This clonotype originated in an adult with an advanced solid tumor such as melanoma, head and neck, liver or kidney cancer. This specimen consisted of CD4+ or CD8+ T cells sorted from blood, obtained in a trial of the OX40 agonist ivuxolimab. V gene TRBV6-1 combines with J gene TRBJ1-4, with 11 bases matching TRBD1. DNA for the CDR3: TGTGCCAGCAGGGGGACAGGGGGAAAACTGTTTTTT. Amino acids: CASRGTGGKLFF.